The present TCR beta chain was sequenced within a study of cytomegalovirus exposure and HLA in healthy donors. As for the study in general: Researchers previously reported finding roughly 120 million unique TCR beta sequences from 170 million or so T cells. Regarding the study as a whole: Available immune exposure information covered CMV serostatus only.

The CDR3 has 16 residues. Deletions cut 0 bases from V and 1 base from J, with 10 bases between. CDR1 and CDR2 (germline): MNHEY, SVGAGI. Remarks on this clone: Its specificity is not known.

A multiplex PCR was run with 60 Vbeta primers and 13 Jbeta primers. TCRdb's table, derived via immunoSEQ multiplex PCR, lists solely in-frame clones and lacks some. The table includes 150,000 to 200,000 clones, roughly 80% detected once. This clonotype was obtained from a woman in her forties or fifties in good health and CMV-seropositive. The chain is built from TRBV6-5 and TRBJ2-4; D ambiguous. The sample taken for sequencing was PBMCs. The CDR3 DNA is TGTGCCAGCAGTTACTCGTACAGAATGGCCAAAAACATTCAGTACTTC. It translates to CASSYSYRMAKNIQYF.